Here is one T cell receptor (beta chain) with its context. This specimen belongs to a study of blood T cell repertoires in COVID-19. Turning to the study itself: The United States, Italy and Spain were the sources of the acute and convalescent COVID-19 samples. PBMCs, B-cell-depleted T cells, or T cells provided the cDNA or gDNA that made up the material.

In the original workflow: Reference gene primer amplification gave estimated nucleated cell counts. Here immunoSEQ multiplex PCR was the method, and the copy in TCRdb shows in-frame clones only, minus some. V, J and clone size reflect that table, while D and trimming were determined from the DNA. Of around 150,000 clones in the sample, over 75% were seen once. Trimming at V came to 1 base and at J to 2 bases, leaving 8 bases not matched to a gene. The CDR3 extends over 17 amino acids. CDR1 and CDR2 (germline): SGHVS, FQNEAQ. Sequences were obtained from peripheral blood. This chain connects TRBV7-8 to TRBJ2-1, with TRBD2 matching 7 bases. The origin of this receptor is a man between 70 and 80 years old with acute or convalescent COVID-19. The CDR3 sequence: CASSLERRGIPYNEQFF. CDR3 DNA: TGTGCCAGCAGCTTAGAACGGCGGGGGATCCCCTACAATGAGCAGTTCTTC.